A selection of T cell receptor beta chains follows, all from one sample in a study of blood T cell repertoires in COVID-19. Sequencing used immunoSEQ multiplex PCR; TCRdb keeps in-frame clones, though not all of them. The sample holds about 59,000 clones, about four fifths seen once. The sample was peripheral blood. The receptors shown here come from a woman older than 75 with acute or convalescent COVID-19. Both conserved end residues are part of each CDR3. D genes are given only for firm matches. Rows give clone size only sometimes, using once, few, many, or a class for an expanded clone.

NA TRBJ1-6 TRBV27 TRBD1 CASRRTGATYNSPLHF TGTGCCAGCAGAAGGACAGGCGCAACCTATAATTCACCCCTCCACTTT
NA TRBJ2-7 TRBV19 TRBD1 CASSIGAGGYEQYF TGTGCCAGTAGTATAGGGGCAGGGGGCTACGAGCAGTACTTC
few TRBJ2-5 TRBV18 NA CASSRDQETQYF TGTGCCAGCTCGCGGGACCAAGAGACCCAGTACTTC
NA TRBJ1-2 TRBV5-5 NA CASSFSRGGAGGYTF TGTGCCAGCAGCTTCTCAAGGGGGGGCGCGGGCGGCTACACCTTC
NA TRBJ1-2 TRBV29-1 NA CSVGADTYGYTF TGCAGCGTTGGGGCAGACACCTATGGCTACACCTTC
NA TRBJ2-7 TRBV12-3/TRBV12-4 NA CASRSGVYEQYF TGTGCCAGCAGATCAGGGGTCTACGAGCAGTACTTC
NA TRBJ1-1 TRBV25-1 NA CASRGGGNTEAFF TGTGCCAGCAGGGGAGGGGGGAACACTGAAGCTTTCTTT
NA TRBJ1-6 TRBV4-2 NA CASSQDMTGYNSPLHF TGTGCCAGCAGTCAAGATATGACAGGATATAATTCACCCCTCCACTTT
NA TRBJ2-3 TRBV4-1 NA CASSQVMTPPAVDTQYF TGCGCCAGCAGCCAAGTAATGACGCCGCCGGCGGTGGATACGCAGTATTTT
NA TRBJ2-7 TRBV21-1 NA CASSKLLTGGIDEQYF TGTGCCAGCAGCAAATTGTTAACAGGGGGGATCGACGAGCAGTACTTC
NA TRBJ2-5 TRBV5-6 NA CASSFIGRAQETQYF TGTGCCAGCAGCTTTATCGGCAGGGCGCAAGAGACCCAGTACTTC
NA TRBJ1-4 TRBV12-3/TRBV12-4 NA CASSRQDGGLFF TGTGCCAGCAGTCGACAGGACGGCGGCTTGTTTTTT
NA TRBJ1-4 TRBV5-5 NA CASSLGTREKLFF TGTGCCAGCAGCTTGGGGACTAGGGAAAAACTGTTTTTT
medium-sized TRBJ2-7 TRBV5-1 TRBD1 CASSLAAGGGYEQYF TGCGCCAGCAGCTTGGCCGCAGGGGGCGGCTACGAGCAGTACTTC
NA TRBJ1-4 TRBV18 TRBD1 CASSPTGAVEKLFF TGTGCCAGCTCACCGACAGGGGCGGTGGAAAAACTGTTTTTT
once TRBJ2-3 TRBV7-9 NA CASSITGTADTQYF TGTGCCAGCAGCATCACAGGGACCGCAGATACGCAGTATTTT
NA TRBJ2-2 TRBV5-5 NA CASSSFGKTRGELFF TGTGCCAGCAGCTCGTTTGGGAAGACTAGAGGGGAGCTGTTTTTT
NA TRBJ2-2 TRBV5-1 TRBD1 CASSSQHRTGNTGELFF TGCGCCAGCAGCTCCCAGCACCGGACAGGGAACACCGGGGAGCTGTTTTTT
NA TRBJ2-6 TRBV6-6 TRBD2 CASSPLSGGAGANVLTF TGTGCCAGCAGTCCGCTATCGGGGGGTGCTGGGGCCAACGTCCTGACTTTC
few TRBJ2-3 TRBV2 TRBD1 CASRQGENTQYF TGTGCCAGCAGGCAGGGGGAAAATACGCAGTATTTT
once TRBJ1-3 TRBV29-1 TRBD1 CSVTTGWGNTIYF TGCAGCGTTACGACAGGGTGGGGAAACACCATATATTTT
NA TRBJ2-3 TRBV27 TRBD2 CATSQREGLTDTQYF TGTGCCACCTCCCAGCGGGAGGGATTGACAGATACGCAGTATTTT
NA TRBJ1-3 TRBV7-7 NA CASSSGLSSGNTIYF TGTGCTAGCAGCTCGGGACTGAGCTCTGGAAACACCATATATTTT
once TRBJ1-4 TRBV15 NA CATSLEDEKLFF TGTGCCACCTCACTCGAGGATGAAAAACTGTTTTTT
NA TRBJ2-7 TRBV30 TRBD1 CAWGQGTSYEQYF TGTGCCTGGGGACAGGGTACCTCCTACGAGCAGTACTTC
NA TRBJ1-4 TRBV11-2 TRBD1 CASSFNRGTNEKLFF TGTGCCAGCAGCTTCAACAGGGGAACTAATGAAAAACTGTTTTTT
NA TRBJ1-2 TRBV9 TRBD1 CASSGTGGEDYGYTF TGTGCCAGCAGCGGAACAGGGGGCGAGGACTATGGCTACACCTTC
NA TRBJ2-1 TRBV5-4 NA CASSSAVDIIQQFF TGTGCCAGCAGCTCGGCGGTAGATATCATCCAGCAGTTCTTC
NA TRBJ1-1 TRBV7-8 TRBD1 CASSHGTGGTEAFF TGTGCCAGCAGCCATGGGACAGGGGGGACTGAAGCTTTCTTT
NA TRBJ1-5 TRBV18 TRBD1 CASSPTGVGPSQPQHF TGTGCCAGCTCACCGACAGGGGTTGGACCTAGTCAGCCCCAGCATTTT
NA TRBJ1-5 TRBV5-5 TRBD1 CASSLEQGDLPQHF TGTGCCAGCAGCTTGGAGCAGGGGGATCTGCCCCAGCATTTT
NA TRBJ1-5 TRBV6-5 TRBD1 CASSRQGNGNQPQHF TGTGCCAGCAGTCGACAGGGAAATGGCAATCAGCCCCAGCATTTT
NA TRBJ2-1 TRBV4-2 TRBD2 CASSHPGTSGVRNEQFF TGTGCCAGCAGCCACCCCGGGACTAGCGGGGTGCGCAATGAGCAGTTCTTC
NA TRBJ1-1 TRBV5-1 TRBD1 CASRPRATGASTEAFF TGCGCCAGCAGACCACGTGCTACAGGGGCGTCCACTGAAGCTTTCTTT
few TRBJ2-7 TRBV5-6 TRBD1 CASSLGGQFYYEQYF TGTGCCAGCAGCTTGGGGGGACAGTTCTACTACGAGCAGTACTTC
NA TRBJ2-5 TRBV7-8 TRBD2 CASSLGGLALKVVSETQYF TGTGCCAGCAGCTTAGGGGGACTAGCGCTTAAAGTCGTCTCGGAGACCCAGTACTTC
few TRBJ2-7 TRBV3-1/TRBV3-2 NA CASSSLNRLGEQYF TGTGCCAGCAGCTCCCTGAACAGATTGGGCGAGCAGTACTTC
NA TRBJ2-3 TRBV10-3 TRBD2 CAAGGFETDTQYF TGTGCCGCCGGGGGGTTCGAGACAGATACGCAGTATTTT
NA TRBJ1-3 TRBV6-6 TRBD1 CASTRQGAGNTIYF TGTGCCAGCACCAGACAGGGGGCTGGAAACACCATATATTTT
few TRBJ2-5 TRBV28 NA CASSLSVQETQYF TGTGCCAGCAGTTTGTCAGTCCAAGAGACCCAGTACTTC
NA TRBJ2-7 TRBV4-1 TRBD1 CASSGYRDRAYEQYF TGCGCCAGCAGCGGATACCGGGACAGGGCCTACGAGCAGTACTTC
few TRBJ2-2 TRBV5-6 NA CASSLGGPTGELFF TGTGCCAGCAGCTTGGGGGGGCCCACCGGGGAGCTGTTTTTT
NA TRBJ1-5 TRBV27 NA CASSGPGGNQPQHF TGTGCCAGCAGCGGGCCGGGAGGCAATCAGCCCCAGCATTTT